Below are 3 T cell receptor beta chains sequenced from a single sample in a study of OX40 agonist ivuxolimab in advanced cancers. Generated by immunoSEQ multiplex PCR, the TCRdb table keeps only in-frame clones and is missing some. This sample carries 65,000 to 90,000 clones, almost 90% of them seen once, and the ten largest clones take around 0.8%. The material sequenced was CD4+ or CD8+ T cells sorted from blood, taken in a trial of the OX40 agonist ivuxolimab. Receptor source: an adult with an advanced solid tumor such as melanoma, head and neck, liver or kidney cancer.

The rearrangement links TRBV2 to TRBJ2-1; 8 bases agree with TRBD2. CDR3 length: 15 amino acids. The germline CDR1 and CDR2 sequences are SNHLY and FYNNEI. Trimming at V came to 0 bases and at J to 3 bases, leaving 1 base not matched to a gene. The CDR3 nucleotides are TGTGCCAGCAGTGAAGCGGGACTAGACTACAATGAGCAGTTCTTC. Encoded protein: CASSEAGLDYNEQFF.

This chain connects TRBV7-8 to TRBJ2-3; unclear D gene. The V gene lost 3 bases and the J gene lost 2 bases, with 18 bases spanning the gap. This CDR3 region has 17 residues. Germline CDR1 and CDR2: SGHVS and FQNEAQ. The CDR3, as DNA: TGTGCCAGCAGCTTTGAAGCGACCGTGGGCCTCACAGATACGCAGTATTTT. This gives the protein CASSFEATVGLTDTQYF.

The chain combines TRBV29-1 with TRBJ2-1, with D unclear. Trimming cost V 5 bases and J 9 bases, with 11 bases left between them. CDR1 is SQVTM, CDR2 ANQGSEA, per germline. The CDR3 is 11 residues long. This CDR3 is CSVLVAGEQFF. As DNA, the CDR3 is TGCAGCGTTCTGGTCGCCGGTGAGCAGTTCTTC.